This TCR beta chain was retrieved from a study of blood T cell repertoires in COVID-19. In the study overall: T cells, B-cell-depleted T cells, or PBMCs provided the cDNA or gDNA that served as material.

In the original processing: How many nucleated cells were present was estimated from reference gene primer amplification. Assay used: immunoSEQ multiplex PCR; TCRdb lists only in-frame clones, some missing. V and J calls and clone size are as listed in that table; D and trimming were resolved from the DNA. Of about 150,000 clones detected, roughly 80% appear once; the ten largest clones hold roughly 3%. Trimming pared 5 bases from V and 5 bases from J, leaving 12 bases between. Germline V gives CDR1 MNHEY, CDR2 SMNVEV (reference sequence). This CDR3 comprises 13 residues. The source of this sequence is an elderly woman with acute or convalescent COVID-19. The chain carries TRBV27 and TRBJ1-1, with a possible D match to TRBD1 (5 bases). The sequenced material came from peripheral blood. The CDR3 loop is CASSVYRGTEAFF. In nucleotides, the CDR3 is TGTGCCAGCAGTGTCTATCGGGGGACTGAAGCTTTCTTT.